Detailed here is one TCR beta chain. The assay was immunoSEQ multiplex PCR, and TCRdb's table has in-frame clones only and misses some. This sample has 100,000 to 150,000 clones, with about 82% found just once. V was clipped by 11 bases and J by 2 bases, with 13 bases between them. This CDR3 comprises 13 residues. This sample was included in a study of T cell responses to AZD1222 COVID-19 vaccine. V is TRBV12-3 or TRBV12-4 and J is TRBJ2-1, with D possibly being TRBD1 (6 bases). The sequenced sample was peripheral blood, obtained 28 days after the second dose of the MenACWY control vaccine. The clonotype originates from an adult who received the MenACWY meningococcal vaccine as a control. The DNA of the CDR3 is TGTGCCTGTGGACAGAAAACCTACAATGAGCAGTTCTTC. As protein: CACGQKTYNEQFF.